This T cell receptor beta chain stems from a study of blood T cell repertoires in COVID-19. Study details: Researchers got acute and convalescent COVID-19 samples from the United States, Italy and Spain. PBMCs, B-cell-depleted T cells, or T cells were the source of the cDNA or gDNA that made up the material.

Losses at the gene ends were 7 bases for V and 5 bases for J; bases not matched to a gene: 10. The CDR3 length is 15 residues. Germline V lookup: CDR1 MNHEY, CDR2 SVGAGI. In the authors' workflow: Reference gene primer amplification yielded estimated nucleated cell counts. Clones were read by immunoSEQ multiplex PCR, and TCRdb kept only the in-frame ones, dropping some. V and J calls and clone size are given by that table; D and trimming were obtained from the DNA. The sample lists about 140,000 clones, roughly 84% occurring once. The sample comprised peripheral blood. This chain uses TRBV6-5 with TRBJ1-2; 10 positions match TRBD1. The clonotype was recovered from a woman in her sixties or seventies with acute or convalescent COVID-19. The CDR3 DNA follows: TGTGCCAGCACCCTCTCGGGACAGGGGAGATATGGCTACACCTTC. Protein product: CASTLSGQGRYGYTF.